This TCR beta chain is from a study of T cell responses to AZD1222 COVID-19 vaccine. Looked up from germline, CDR1 is SGHAT and CDR2 is FQNNGV. This CDR3 is 12 amino acids long. Trimming pared 2 bases from V and 6 bases from J, leaving 7 bases between. Using immunoSEQ multiplex PCR, the repertoire was profiled, and TCRdb retains in-frame clones only, with some absent. This table holds around 130,000 clones, about nine tenths found once. This receptor was taken from an adult in good health. The sample here was peripheral blood, taken on day 0 of AZD1222 vaccination. The V and J genes are TRBV11-2 and TRBJ1-2; no definite D call. In nucleotides, the CDR3 is TGTGCCAGCAGCTTACAATCGGATGGCTACACCTTC. Protein sequence: CASSLQSDGYTF.